The sample holds many counts of the clone carrying this T cell receptor beta chain. The data stem from a study of blood T cells in healthy people across ages. Roughly 10 milliliters was the volume of peripheral blood drawn from each donor. The second PCR ran roughly 7 to 12 cycles with a sample-barcoded 5' primer and J-beta primers. MiXCR, run by TCRdb on the 5' RACE reads, gives a single entry per CDR3 protein. This table has 1.5 million to 2 million distinct CDR3 sequences, about 28% appearing once. The clonotype was recovered from a woman younger than 45 in good health. The sequenced sample was blood.

In DNA, the CDR3 is TGTGCCAGCAGGGAACCGGGACGGAACTATGGCTACACCTTC. It encodes CASREPGRNYGYTF. The chain has TRBV6-5 and TRBJ1-2, with D tentatively TRBD1 (5 bases). The CDR3 loop spans 14 amino acids. The germline gives CDR1 MNHEY, CDR2 SVGAGI. Trimming removed 6 bases from V and 2 bases from J, with 13 bases in between.